Only a few counts were recorded for the clone carrying this T cell receptor (beta chain). No antigen is known for it. Russia was home to the donors, healthy Caucasian individuals aged about 6 to 100. The V gene end was trimmed by 6 bases and the J gene end by 7 bases; junction bases not matched to a gene: 9. Germline-derived CDR1 and CDR2 are MDHEN and SYDVKM. This CDR3 has 15 amino acids. The sample comes from a study of blood T cells in healthy people across ages. Study-wide results and limits: Across samples, TCR beta diversity tracked strongly with naive T cell percentage. Versus aged donors, long-lived donors had higher diversity and more naive CD4+ cells.

For the second PCR, which ran for roughly 7 to 11 cycles, a sample-barcoded 5' primer and a J-beta primer mix were used. One entry per CDR3 protein, called by TCRdb with MiXCR from the 5' RACE reads. This table holds fewer than 1,000,000 distinct CDR3 sequences, more than 35% found once. The chain couples TRBV28 to TRBJ2-1; 10 bases fit TRBD2. The sample comprised blood. This sequence originates from an elderly man in good health. The CDR3 is CASRRLAGGRNEQFF. The CDR3 bases are TGTGCCAGCAGAAGACTAGCGGGCGGACGTAATGAGCAGTTCTTC.